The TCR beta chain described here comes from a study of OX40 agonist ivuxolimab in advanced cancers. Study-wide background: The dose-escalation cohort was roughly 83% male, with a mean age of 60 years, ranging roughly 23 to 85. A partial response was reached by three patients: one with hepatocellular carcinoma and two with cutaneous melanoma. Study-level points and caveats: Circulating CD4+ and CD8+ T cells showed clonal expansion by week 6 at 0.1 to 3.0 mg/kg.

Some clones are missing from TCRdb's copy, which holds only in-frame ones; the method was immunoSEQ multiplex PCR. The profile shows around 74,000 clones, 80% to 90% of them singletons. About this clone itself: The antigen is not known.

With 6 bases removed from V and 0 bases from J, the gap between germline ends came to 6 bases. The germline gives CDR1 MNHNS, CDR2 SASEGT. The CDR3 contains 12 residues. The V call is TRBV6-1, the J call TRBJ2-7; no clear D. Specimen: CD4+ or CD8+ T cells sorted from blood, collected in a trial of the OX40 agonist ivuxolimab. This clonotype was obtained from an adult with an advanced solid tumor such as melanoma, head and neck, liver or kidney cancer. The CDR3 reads CASSGSSYEQYF. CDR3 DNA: TGTGCCAGCAGCGGCAGCTCCTACGAGCAGTACTTC.